A selection of T cell receptor beta chains follows, all from one sample in a study of blood T cells in healthy people across ages. One entry per CDR3 protein, called by TCRdb with MiXCR from the 5' RACE reads. Among about a million distinct CDR3 sequences listed, about 51% were seen once. Material: blood. All receptors come from a woman aged 55-70 years in good health. Each CDR3 is given with its conserved first and last residue. D genes are given only for firm matches. Clone size is stated in some rows and not others, as once, few, many or a class when expanded.

j_call,d_call,clone_size,v_call,cdr3_nt,cdr3_aa
TRBJ2-7,-,few,TRBV12-3/TRBV12-4,TGTGCCAGCAGTTTAGAGGCAGGACCCCTCTACGAGCAGTACTTC,CASSLEAGPLYEQYF
TRBJ1-1,-,-,TRBV14,TGTGCCAGCAGCCCACCTTCAGGGGTTACCGAAGCTTTCTTT,CASSPPSGVTEAFF
TRBJ2-6,TRBD1,few,TRBV4-2,TGTGCCAGCAGCCAAGACGATTTGAAGCTCTGGACAGGGTTTTCTGGGGCCAACGTCCTGACTTTC,CASSQDDLKLWTGFSGANVLTF
TRBJ2-7,-,-,TRBV4-2,TGTGCCAGCAGCCCGTCGGGCCATTTCGATTACGAGCAGTACTTC,CASSPSGHFDYEQYF
TRBJ1-6,-,-,TRBV20-1,TGCAGTGCCCAGGGCGTCAAATTTTCGCCCCTCCACTTT,CSAQGVKFSPLHF
TRBJ2-5,-,few,TRBV2,TGTGCCAGCAGTGGGGAAGAGCAGTACTTC,CASSGEEQYF
TRBJ2-3,TRBD2,-,TRBV19,TGTGCCAGTAGTTTGATTAGCGGGAGGCCAGATACGCAGTATTTT,CASSLISGRPDTQYF
TRBJ2-7,TRBD2,-,TRBV4-1,TGCGCCAGCAGCGAGGATAGCGGGGTCTCCTACGAGCAGTACTTC,CASSEDSGVSYEQYF
TRBJ2-3,-,-,TRBV29-1,TGCAGCGTTGCTCCAACGGGGCTTGGCACAGATACGCAGTATTTT,CSVAPTGLGTDTQYF
TRBJ1-2,TRBD1,few,TRBV20-1,TGCAGTGCTAAGGGACAGGAGACTAGGTTTGATGGCTACACCTTC,CSAKGQETRFDGYTF
TRBJ2-7,TRBD2,-,TRBV19,TGTGCCAGTAGCCAGGGACTAGCGGGATGGATGTCCTACGAGCAGTACTTC,CASSQGLAGWMSYEQYF
TRBJ1-5,-,-,TRBV30,TGTGCCTGGAGCTATAGCAATCAGCCCCAGCATTTT,CAWSYSNQPQHF
TRBJ2-7,TRBD2,few,TRBV6-5,TGTGCCAGCAGACGACTAGCGGGAGGCGGGTACGAGCAGTACTTC,CASRRLAGGGYEQYF
TRBJ2-5,-,few,TRBV7-9,TGTGCCAGCAGCACCACACCGGGAGACAAGGAGACCCAGTACTTC,CASSTTPGDKETQYF
TRBJ1-2,-,few,TRBV25-1,TGTGCCACCCAACTAACAGGGTCGGGGTATGGCTACACCTTC,CATQLTGSGYGYTF
TRBJ2-7,-,-,TRBV7-2,TGTGCCAGCAGCTTAAAACGCGCCTGGGTCCACGAGCAGTACTTC,CASSLKRAWVHEQYF
TRBJ1-4,-,-,TRBV3-1,TGTGCCAGCAGCCAAGCGGCCTACACAACTAATGAAAAACTGTTTTTT,CASSQAAYTTNEKLFF
TRBJ2-1,TRBD2,-,TRBV20-1,TGCAGTGCCAGTGGGACTAGCGGGAAGAATGAGCAGTTCTTC,CSASGTSGKNEQFF
TRBJ2-1,-,once,TRBV4-3,TGCGCCAGCAGCCAACAGGGTTGGGATGAGCAGTTCTTC,CASSQQGWDEQFF
TRBJ2-1,TRBD2,-,TRBV20-1,TGCAGTGCTCTTGTGGGACTAGCGGGATTGAATGAGCAGTTCTTC,CSALVGLAGLNEQFF
TRBJ2-3,TRBD2,many,TRBV7-2,TGTGCCAGCAGCTTAAGGGGGGCGGGAGGGCACCCCCGGCGGACAGATACGCAGTATTTT,CASSLRGAGGHPRRTDTQYF
TRBJ2-3,TRBD2,-,TRBV24-1,TGTGCCACCAGTGGTTTGACTAGCCCAGATACGCAGTATTTT,CATSGLTSPDTQYF
TRBJ2-3,TRBD1,-,TRBV5-1,TGCGCCAGCAGCCTACTGGACAGGGGAACAGATACGCAGTATTTT,CASSLLDRGTDTQYF
TRBJ2-7,-,-,TRBV7-9,TGTGCCAGCAGCTTAACCACAGGCGGAACAGACGAGCAGTACTTC,CASSLTTGGTDEQYF
TRBJ2-7,-,-,TRBV6-6,TGTGCCAGCAGTTCGGGTCGACTGGGCGAGCAGTACTTC,CASSSGRLGEQYF
TRBJ2-5,-,many,TRBV28,TGTGCCAGCAGTTTAGGACTACCAGAGACCCAGTACTTC,CASSLGLPETQYF
TRBJ2-4,-,-,TRBV20-1,TGCAGTGCTACGGTCGATGAGAACATTCAGTACTTC,CSATVDENIQYF
TRBJ2-1,-,-,TRBV5-1,TGCGCCAGCAGCTCCACTCACGCGGACAGCCATGAGCAGTTCTTC,CASSSTHADSHEQFF
TRBJ2-5,TRBD2,few,TRBV7-8,TGTGCCAGCAGCTTAGGGGCTAGCGGGACGGAGACCCAGTACTTC,CASSLGASGTETQYF
TRBJ2-7,-,few,TRBV20-1,TGCAGTGCGGAGTCGGCCTACGAGCAGTACTTC,CSAESAYEQYF
TRBJ2-1,TRBD1,-,TRBV2,TGTGCCAGCAGTTTATTACAGGGGAAGGTGCAGTTCTTC,CASSLLQGKVQFF
TRBJ2-1,TRBD2,-,TRBV7-9,TGTGCCAGCAGCCCGAGCCGACTAGCGGGAGGGAGCTCCTACGATGAGCAGTTCTTC,CASSPSRLAGGSSYDEQFF
TRBJ2-3,-,-,TRBV5-5,TGTGCCAGCAGCTGGAGCGAAGATACGCAGTATTTT,CASSWSEDTQYF
TRBJ2-6,-,-,TRBV2,TGTGCCAGAATTAGTTGGTCTAGGGCCAACGTCCTGACTTTC,CARISWSRANVLTF
TRBJ2-2,-,-,TRBV7-3,TGTGCCAGCAGCCCGGGCAGGGCGAACACCGGGGAGCTGTTTTTT,CASSPGRANTGELFF
TRBJ2-7,TRBD1,-,TRBV12-3/TRBV12-4,TGTGCCAGCAGATACAGGGGCAGAGGTTACGAGCAGTACTTC,CASRYRGRGYEQYF
TRBJ2-7,TRBD1,few,TRBV29-1,TGCAGCGTTGAGATGGGACAGGGCTACGAGCAGTACTTC,CSVEMGQGYEQYF
TRBJ2-6,-,-,TRBV13,TGTGCCGCGGCCGGGGGTGGGGCCAACGTCCTGACTTTC,CAAAGGGANVLTF
TRBJ2-1,-,-,TRBV29-1,TGCAGCGCCTCCGGTATGGGGCTCGATGAGCAGTTCTTC,CSASGMGLDEQFF
TRBJ2-1,TRBD1,-,TRBV10-3,TGTGCCATCAGTGACCGGGACAGGGTTAACAATGAGCAGTTCTTC,CAISDRDRVNNEQFF
TRBJ1-2,TRBD1,-,TRBV29-1,TGCAGCTCATCGCGACAGGGAGAGGGCTACACCTTC,CSSSRQGEGYTF